A single sample is the source of the 14 T cell receptor beta chains below, sequenced in a study of T cells in Graves' hyperthyroidism and ophthalmopathy. Using RNA transcripts as the source, TCR beta CDR3 regions were amplified. TCR CDR3 underwent first-round RT-PCR with the HTBI primer set. TCRdb redid the calling of the multiplex PCR reads with MiXCR, one entry per CDR3 protein. The table has 380,000 or so distinct CDR3 sequences, 13% seen once. The specimen was blood. All receptors come from a man aged 30 to 39 with Graves' hyperthyroidism that later progressed to Graves' ophthalmopathy.

This clonotype was seen only a few times. This chain connects TRBV20-1 to TRBJ1-2; possibly TRBD1 for D (6 bases). V was pared by 6 bases and J by 2 bases, with 16 bases between. The length of the CDR3 is 14 residues. Germline-derived CDR1 and CDR2 are DFQATT and SNEGSKA (reference sequence). The CDR3: CSAERDNENYGYTF. The CDR3 DNA sequence: TGCAGTGCCGAAAGGGACAACGAAAACTATGGCTACACCTTC.

This clonotype was detected only a few times. The chain employs TRBV6-1 and TRBJ2-3; 10 bases agree with TRBD2. Trimming took 8 bases from V and 2 from J; bases not matched to a gene: 7. The CDR3 loop spans 15 amino acids. In germline, CDR1 is MNHNS, CDR2 SASEGT. The CDR3 region has the DNA TGTGCCAGCGGAGGACTAGCGGAAACCACAGATACGCAGTATTTT. Its protein product is CASGGLAETTDTQYF.

This clonotype was seen at least ten times. The rearrangement joins TRBV28 to TRBJ1-5, with no clear D. Germline V gene data show CDR1 as MDHEN and CDR2 as SYDVKM. Deletions cut 7 bases from V and 7 bases from J, with 14 bases between. The CDR3 extends over 13 amino acids. CDR3 bases: TGTGCCAGCACCGTGGCCCCGTTGCAGCCCCAGCATTTT. Protein: CASTVAPLQPQHF.

In its sample, this clonotype was seen many times. The V gene is TRBV2, the J gene TRBJ1-5; D remains unclear. The CDR3 has 17 residues. Germline loops: CDR1 SNHLY, CDR2 FYNNEI. V lost 3 bases and J lost 0, with 15 bases in between. CDR3 sequence (DNA): TGTGCCAGCAGTGAGTCCTTTTGGCGTTATAGCAATCAGCCCCAGCATTTT. Encoded protein: CASSESFWRYSNQPQHF. Based on the CDR3 plus reference TRBV2 and TRBJ1-5, the full variable domain is EPEVTQTPSHQVTQMGQEVILRCVPISNHLYFYWYRQILGQKVEFLVSFYNNEISEKSEIFDDQFSVERPDGSNFTLKIRSTKLEDSAMYFCASSESFWRYSNQPQHFGDGTRLSIL.

The sample holds many counts of this clonotype. The V gene is TRBV27, the J gene TRBJ2-2, with 12 positions matching TRBD2. The CDR3 totals 15 residues. The germline V gene encodes CDR1 MNHEY and CDR2 SMNVEV (reference sequence). The trim removed 6 bases at V and 9 bases at J, leaving 8 bases unmatched. CDR3 in DNA: TGTGCCAGCAGCCTCAGACTAGCGGGGGCCCGGGAGCTGTTTTTT. Translating it yields CASSLRLAGARELFF.

The chain joins TRBV20-1 to TRBJ2-4; no firm D call. V dropped 0 bases and J dropped 1 base, with 4 bases sitting between them. CDR3 length: 13 residues. Germline CDR1 reads DFQATT; CDR2 reads SNEGSKA (reference sequence). CDR3 bases: TGCAGTGCTAGAGACCCCGCCAAAAACATTCAGTACTTC. Amino acids: CSARDPAKNIQYF.

In this sample, this clonotype turned up many times. The rearrangement joins TRBV27 to TRBJ2-7, with 9 bases matching TRBD1. Losses at the gene ends were 5 bases for V and 7 bases for J; bases not matched to a gene: 9. This CDR3 has 14 amino acids. The germline CDR1 and CDR2 sequences are MNHEY and SMNVEV (reference sequence). The CDR3 DNA sequence: TGTGCCAGCAGTCCCCACGGGACAGGGAGAGAGCAGTACTTC. Translating gives CASSPHGTGREQYF.

This clonotype was observed at least ten times. This chain links TRBV6-1 with TRBJ2-1; TRBD1 agrees at 9 bases. Germline V gene lookup returns CDR1 MNHNS and CDR2 SASEGT. The CDR3 is 15 amino acids. J was trimmed by 7 bases and V by 8 bases; bases with no gene match: 12. CDR3 residues: CASGQEGQGINEQFF. The CDR3 DNA reads TGTGCCAGCGGCCAAGAGGGACAGGGAATAAATGAGCAGTTCTTC.

Of note for this clonotype: One junction end does not reproduce the germline sequence, and a read error may be involved. The rearrangement uses TRBV5-4 and TRBJ2-2; 7 nucleotides match TRBD1. CDR3 length: 16 amino acids. Germline CDR1 SGHNT, CDR2 YYREEE (reference sequence). CDR3 nucleotides: TGTGCCAGCAGCTTGGGAGGGGGCCCGAGCACCGTGGAGCTGTTTTTT. It specifies CASSLGGGPSTVELFF.

This clonotype was found many times. This chain joins TRBV15 and TRBJ1-1, with D possibly being TRBD1 (5 bases). The V end lost 9 bases, the J end lost 5 bases, and 22 bases lay between the germline ends. Germline V gene lookup returns CDR1 LNHNV and CDR2 YYDKDF (reference sequence). The CDR3 loop spans 15 amino acids. CDR3 nucleotide sequence: TGTGCCACTAGTGCACCCGGGGCAGGAGGTACTGAAGCTTTCTTT. This encodes CATSAPGAGGTEAFF.

This clonotype was seen only a few times. J is TRBJ1-1 and V is TRBV4-2, with D unclear. Germline CDR1 LGHNA, CDR2 YNFKEQ. This CDR3 spans 16 amino acids. V was shortened by 2 bases and J by 1 base, with 14 bases between the two germline ends. The CDR3 spells CASSQRLTDQNTEAFF. The CDR3 nucleotides are TGTGCCAGCAGCCAACGTTTGACGGACCAGAACACTGAAGCTTTCTTT.

This clonotype was seen more than once but under ten times. This chain joins TRBV20-1 and TRBJ2-4; 7 positions match TRBD2. Germline V lookup: CDR1 DFQATT, CDR2 SNEGSKA (reference sequence). CDR3 size: 13 residues. After removal of 7 bases from V and 0 bases from J, the junction contained 3 bases not matched to a gene. CDR3 coding DNA: TGCAGTGGTGGGGGGGGAGCCAAAAACATTCAGTACTTC. Translated: CSGGGGAKNIQYF.

CDR3 residues: CASRDREVGGYTF. In DNA, the CDR3 is TGTGCCAGCCGGGACAGGGAAGTTGGCGGCTACACCTTC. J is TRBJ1-2 and V is TRBV2, with 9 bases identical to TRBD1. J gave up 8 bases and V 8 bases, and 9 bases lay outside the gene matches. The CDR3 spans 13 residues. In germline, CDR1 is SNHLY, CDR2 FYNNEI. Together with reference TRBV2 and TRBJ1-2, the CDR3 gives the full variable domain: EPEVTQTPSHQVTQMGQEVILRCVPISNHLYFYWYRQILGQKVEFLVSFYNNEISEKSEIFDDQFSVERPDGSNFTLKIRSTKLEDSAMYFCASRDREVGGYTFGSGTRLTVV.

J is TRBJ2-1 and V is TRBV9, with D perhaps matching TRBD2 (6 bases). The germline CDR1 and CDR2 sequences are SGDLS and YYNGEE. Trimming cost V 2 bases and J 3 bases, with 12 bases left between them. This CDR3 spans 15 amino acids. The CDR3: CASSVSGVIYNEQFF. The CDR3 bases are TGTGCCAGCAGCGTTTCGGGGGTAATCTACAATGAGCAGTTCTTC.